These 4 T cell receptor beta chains originate from one sample sequenced in a study of blood T cells in healthy people across ages (dated by TCRdb to the mid-2010s). Libraries were built with 5' RACE. These reads were obtained on an Illumina HiSeq 2500. A second PCR of about 6 to 12 cycles was run with a J-beta primer mix and a sample-barcoded 5' primer. TCRdb cleaned the public reads at Q25 with fastp, built clones with MiXCR and kept in-frame beta chains. Here each entry gathers all rows of one CDR3 protein and keeps the most common genes and DNA. This sample gives about 1,500,000 distinct CDR3 sequences in total; 42% of them show up just once. Less than 8% of the sample lies in the top ten. The specimen sequenced was blood. Receptors were obtained from a woman between 18 and 29 years old in good health.

The chain employs TRBV3-1 and TRBJ2-1; 15 bases map to TRBD2. Germline-derived CDR1 and CDR2 are LGHDT and YNNKEL (reference sequence). The CDR3 spans 17 residues. V lost 4 bases and J lost 6; bases outside the gene matches: 7. The CDR3 protein is CASSLGTSGRLGNEQFF. CDR3 nucleotides: TGTGCCAGCAGCCTCGGGACTAGCGGGAGGCTTGGCAATGAGCAGTTCTTC.

The chain combines TRBV7-9 with TRBJ1-5; 7 bases line up with TRBD1. After removal of 6 bases from V and 4 bases from J, the junction contained 6 bases not matched to a gene. The CDR3 covers 14 residues. The V gene's germline CDR1 is SEHNR and CDR2 FQNEAQ (reference sequence). CDR3 protein: CASRQSTGNQPQHF. DNA of the CDR3: TGTGCCAGCAGGCAATCGACAGGGAATCAGCCCCAGCATTTT.

The chain combines TRBV25-1 with TRBJ1-1; no definite D call. CDR3 length: 13 residues. Trimming stripped 2 bases from V and 10 bases from J, with 14 bases between. Per the germline V gene, CDR1 is MGHDK and CDR2 is SYGVNS. The CDR3 region has the DNA TGTGCCAGCAGTGAAGCCAGCGGAGGAGGAGCTTTCTTT. Protein: CASSEASGGGAFF.

This clonotype was detected only a few times. CDR3 coding DNA: TGTGCCACCAGCAGGAGGGAAATTAGCACAGATACGCAGTATTTT. This gives the protein CATSRREISTDTQYF. The gene calls are TRBV15 and TRBJ2-3, with D possibly being TRBD2 (5 bases). The CDR3 covers 15 residues. Germline loops: CDR1 LNHNV, CDR2 YYDKDF (reference sequence). The V and J ends lost 3 bases and 0 bases respectively, with 10 bases between them.